These 20 T cell receptor beta chains originate from one sample sequenced in a study of T cells in Graves' hyperthyroidism and ophthalmopathy. RNA transcripts were the template for amplifying TCR beta CDR3 regions. A first-round RT-PCR of the TCR CDR3 used the HTBI primer set. TCRdb ran MiXCR on the multiplex PCR reads and lists one entry per CDR3 protein. The sample contains 640,000 or so distinct CDR3 sequences, 12% to 15% of which appear only once. The source material was blood. The origin of the receptors is a woman aged 18-29 years with Graves' ophthalmopathy.

This clonotype has a count of ten or more. V is TRBV30 and J is TRBJ2-7, with 11 bases fitting TRBD2. The ends lost 0 bases at V and 5 bases at J; junction bases unmatched: 3. This CDR3 comprises 14 residues. Germline V gene sequence: CDR1 GTSNPN, CDR2 SVGIG (reference sequence). The CDR3 sequence is CAWSVTSGRDEQYF. CDR3 in DNA: TGTGCCTGGAGTGTTACTAGCGGGAGAGACGAGCAGTACTTC. The variable domain in full, completed from reference TRBV30 and TRBJ2-7, reads SQTIHQWPATLVQPVGSPLSLECTVEGTSNPNLYWYRQAAGRGLQLLFYSVGIGQISSEVPQNLSASRPQDRQFILSSKKLLLSDSGFYLCAWSVTSGRDEQYFGPGTRLTVT.

The chain joins TRBV20-1 to TRBJ1-4; a possible D gene is TRBD1 (5 bases). Germline CDR1 and CDR2: DFQATT and SNEGSKA (reference sequence). The CDR3 extends over 19 amino acids. The ends were cut back, 2 bases at V and 4 bases at J, with 26 bases in the middle. Written as DNA, the CDR3 is TGCAGTGCTAGACATGGAGACCCCCGGGACCCTAGGAGTAATGAAAAACTGTTTTTT. Translation: CSARHGDPRDPRSNEKLFF.

This clonotype was counted a few times. The chain combines TRBV20-1 with TRBJ1-4; TRBD1 is a possible D gene (5 bases). V lost 6 bases, J lost 8 bases, and 16 bases lay in between. CDR3 length: 13 amino acids. Per germline, CDR1 DFQATT and CDR2 SNEGSKA (reference sequence). The CDR3 DNA follows: TGCAGTGCCCTTGGGGCAGGGCGGGAAAAACTGTTTTTT. This encodes CSALGAGREKLFF.

Comment on this clonotype: Since a much larger clone is just one base distant, this may be a read error. The J gene is TRBJ1-5, the V gene TRBV6-1, with unresolved D. This CDR3 region has 14 residues. Deletions cut 7 bases from V and 2 bases from J, with 12 bases between. CDR1 and CDR2 (germline): MNHNS, SASEGT. DNA of the CDR3: TGTGCCAGCAAACAAAGGGAGGGCAATCAGCCCCAGCATTTT. Protein product: CASKQREGNQPQHF.

This clonotype was counted at least ten times. The chain couples TRBV6-1 to TRBJ1-1, with a possible D match to TRBD1 (5 bases). Trimming left V 5 bases short and J 7 bases short, with 20 bases between. Germline values: CDR1 MNHNS, CDR2 SASEGT. The CDR3 length is 15 residues. CDR3 nucleotides: TGTGCCAGCAGTTATTCTGGACCGACAAGGGGTGAAGCTTTCTTT. Residues: CASSYSGPTRGEAFF.

This clonotype was seen only a few times. This rearrangement joins TRBV20-1 to TRBJ2-4; 12 bases match TRBD2. CDR3 size: 14 residues. Per the germline V gene, CDR1 is DFQATT and CDR2 is SNEGSKA (reference sequence). Trimming took 5 bases from V and 9 from J; bases not matched to a gene: 8. The CDR3 protein is CSAATSGSGVIQYF. In DNA, the CDR3 is TGCAGTGCTGCGACTAGCGGGAGTGGGGTCATTCAGTACTTC.

This clonotype was seen repeatedly, ten times or more. CDR3 residues: CASEGHLNEKLFF. The CDR3 nucleotides read TGTGCCAGCGAGGGACACCTTAATGAAAAACTGTTTTTT. The chain joins TRBV28 to TRBJ1-4; D is possibly TRBD1 (6 bases). CDR3 length equals 13 residues. V lost 8 bases to trimming and J lost 4 bases, with 11 bases between them. Germline loops: CDR1 MDHEN, CDR2 SYDVKM. Full variable domain (outside the CDR3, taken from reference TRBV28 and TRBJ1-4): DVKVTQSSRYLVKRTGEKVFLECVQDMDHENMFWYRQDPGLGLRLIYFSYDVKMKEKGDIPEGYSVSREKKERFSLILESASTNQTSMYLCASEGHLNEKLFFGSGTQLSVL.

This clonotype was picked up a small number of times. The genes are TRBV28 and TRBJ1-2, with unresolved D. Germline V CDR1 and CDR2: MDHEN, SYDVKM. V gave up 4 bases and J gave up 6 bases, with 9 bases separating them. The CDR3 contains 12 residues. CDR3 residues: CASSSEENGYTF. The DNA of the CDR3 is TGTGCCAGCAGTTCCGAGGAGAATGGCTACACCTTC.

The table lists this clonotype with many counts. The chain uses TRBV20-1 and TRBJ2-1, with 9 bases lining up with TRBD1. The CDR3 spans 14 residues. CDR1 DFQATT and CDR2 SNEGSKA come from the germline V gene (reference sequence). V shed 6 bases, J shed 7 bases, and the junction held 10 bases outside the gene matches. CDR3 coding DNA: TGCAGTGCCCTCACAGGGGGCGCGTGGAATGAGCAGTTCTTC. Translated: CSALTGGAWNEQFF.

Ten or more counts support this clonotype. This rearrangement joins TRBV12-3 or TRBV12-4 to TRBJ2-3; D unclear. Trimming took off 4 bases at V and 4 bases at J, with 12 bases between the two ends. This CDR3 region has 14 residues. The CDR3 spells CASSSLAGSDTQYF. The CDR3 DNA is TGTGCCAGCAGTTCCCTCGCAGGTTCAGATACGCAGTATTTT.

The chain uses TRBV24-1 and TRBJ1-2; D is uncertain. The V end lost 5 bases, the J end lost 1 base, and 13 bases lay between the germline ends. Germline lookup yields CDR1 KGHDR and CDR2 SFDVKD. The CDR3 has 15 residues. In DNA form, the CDR3 reads TGTGCCACCAGTGGAAGAGCCGGCGGTAACTATGGCTACACCTTC. This gives the protein CATSGRAGGNYGYTF.

This clonotype has only a few counts. This chain links TRBV20-1 with TRBJ2-2; D remains ambiguous. Germline V lookup: CDR1 DFQATT, CDR2 SNEGSKA (reference sequence). This CDR3 has 15 residues. V lost 0 bases and J 1 base, leaving 9 bases between the germline ends. CDR3 in DNA: TGCAGTGCTAGAGAAAGAGTTGTGAACACCGGGGAGCTGTTTTTT. Its protein is CSARERVVNTGELFF.

This clonotype was counted a few times. A clone one base away is much larger, so this may be a read error. This rearrangement joins TRBV5-6 to TRBJ2-3; D not certain. This CDR3 contains 13 residues. CDR1 and CDR2 (germline): SGHDT, YYEEEE. V lost 4 bases and J lost 4, with 10 bases in between. This chain's CDR3 is CASSLFGPDTQYF. The CDR3, as DNA: TGTGCCAGCAGCCTTTTCGGGCCAGATACGCAGTATTTT.

The rearrangement joins TRBV12-3 or TRBV12-4 to TRBJ2-7; 7 bases match TRBD1. The J segment lost 5 bases and the V segment lost 3 bases, leaving 10 bases of the junction unmatched. The CDR3 spans 15 residues. DNA for the CDR3: TGTGCCAGCAGTTTTAGGGGCCCCAGGGGGAACGAGCAGTACTTC. This codes for CASSFRGPRGNEQYF.

This clonotype has at least ten counts. The chain combines TRBV6-1 with TRBJ2-7; TRBD1 might be the D (6 bases). CDR3 size: 15 residues. Germline CDR1 is MNHNS and CDR2 is SASEGT. V gave up 6 bases and J gave up 0 bases, with 15 bases separating them. In nucleotides, the CDR3 is TGTGCCAGCAGCGATACAGGGCCCAGCTCCTACGAGCAGTACTTC. Translated: CASSDTGPSSYEQYF.

Many counts were recorded for this clonotype. The chain carries TRBV7-9 and TRBJ2-1; a possible D gene is TRBD1 (6 bases). CDR1 is SEHNR and CDR2 is FQNEAQ in the germline V gene (reference sequence). V lost 5 bases and J lost 3, with 11 bases in between. The CDR3 spans 14 residues. The CDR3 spells CASSPTTGYNEQFF. The CDR3, as DNA: TGTGCCAGCAGCCCCACGACAGGCTACAATGAGCAGTTCTTC.

This clonotype has ten or more counts. This chain links TRBV7-3 with TRBJ2-3; 9 nucleotides line up with TRBD1. Looked up from germline, CDR1 is SGHTA and CDR2 is FQGTGA. The CDR3 totals 16 residues. V lost 2 bases and J lost 2; bases outside the gene matches: 5. The chain's CDR3 is CASSLQGTGNTDTQYF. The DNA of the CDR3 is TGTGCCAGCAGCTTACAGGGGACAGGGAACACAGATACGCAGTATTTT.

This clonotype was picked up a small number of times. The chain carries TRBV24-1 and TRBJ2-5, with D unresolved. Trimming cost V 5 bases and J 0 bases, with 9 bases left between them. Looked up from germline, CDR1 is KGHDR and CDR2 is SFDVKD. The CDR3 totals 14 residues. The CDR3 loop is CATSGILDQETQYF. The CDR3 coding sequence is TGTGCCACCAGTGGTATCCTAGACCAAGAGACCCAGTACTTC.

This clonotype was seen at least ten times. This chain connects TRBV7-3 to TRBJ2-3; D not certain. The CDR3 runs 13 residues. V was clipped by 6 bases and J by 4 bases, with 11 bases between them. Germline V lookup: CDR1 SGHTA, CDR2 FQGTGA. CDR3 protein: CASRQTPADTQYF. DNA for the CDR3: TGTGCCAGCAGACAAACCCCCGCAGATACGCAGTATTTT.

This clonotype is a singleton in its sample. The V and J genes are TRBV12-3 or TRBV12-4 and TRBJ1-3; perhaps TRBD1 as D (5 bases). The length of the CDR3 is 20 residues. V was cut by 1 base and J by 0 bases, with 22 bases left in between. DNA of the CDR3: TGTGCCAGCAGTTTAGAGGAGGGGTACTTCTCTTTACTCTCTGGAAACACCATATATTTT. Its protein product is CASSLEEGYFSLLSGNTIYF.